This TCR beta chain stems from a study of regulatory T cells in long-lasting Graves disease (dated by TCRdb to the early 2020s). For the study in its entirety: Antithyroid drugs had been taken for less than 3 months by newly diagnosed Graves' disease patients. Persistent Graves' disease patients were compared with newly diagnosed Graves' disease patients by peripheral blood TCR sequencing and RNA sequencing. The study took place in China and was registered as a clinical trial. A total of 33 samples underwent TCR sequencing, from 13 patients with persistent Graves' disease and 20 or so patients with newly diagnosed Graves' disease.

The time point label of this sample denotes: newly diagnosed GD, antithyroid drugs for less than 3 months. For both TCR sequencing and RNA sequencing, RNA was extracted from PBMCs using TRIzol. The diagnosis of Graves' disease was made according to American Thyroid Association guidelines. Patients were recruited from an endocrinology department in Xi'an, China. Each patient gave approximately 10 milliliters of peripheral blood, collected in an EDTA anticoagulant tube. Ficoll Paque Plus density gradient separation was used to isolate PBMCs, and no additional T cell sorting was done. An Agilent 2100 Bioanalyzer and agarose gel were used to assess RNA quality, and a NanoDrop 2000 was used to measure RNA concentration. The library was produced with multiplex PCR. Instrument used: Illumina HiSeq 4000. CDR3 regions were amplified by Arm-PCR with iRepertoire HTBI primers to construct TCR beta libraries. Before sequencing, the PCR products underwent gel purification. In the original analysis: Gene usage analysis of CDR3 amino acid clonotypes used the approximately 62 TRBV and around 13 TRBJ segments found across samples. COPE and FqMerger were used to merge filtered high-quality paired reads into contigs. Contigs were aligned with BLAST to IMGT TRBV, TRBD and TRBJ reference genes, and CDR3 was defined per IMGT. Clonotypes above 0.1% frequency were classified as highly expanded clones. Shannon entropy served as the measure of repertoire diversity, while the Gini coefficient captured V-J evenness. Clonotypes shared by more than one individual were considered public. TCRdb cleaned the public reads at Q25 with fastp, built clones with MiXCR and kept in-frame beta chains. Each entry merges the rows of one CDR3 protein and shows their most common DNA and genes. The V and J calls come from TCRdb's annotation, not from the publication. The sample contains about 440,000 distinct CDR3 sequences, under 15% of them found a single time. The top ten clones comprise over 15% of the sample.

With respect to this clonotype: Its antigen is unknown. Per-nucleotide qualities are absent, and no much larger clonotype sits a single base away.

Beyond this particular receptor, the publication reports: TRBV28, TRBJ1-2 and TRBJ2-5 were preferentially used in persistent disease, while TRBV20-1 and TRBJ2-1 were favored in newly diagnosed disease. Because the primary lesion, thyroid tissue, could not be accessed, the study looked at peripheral blood alone. Patients with persistent disease shared more public clonotypes (about 2,900) than newly diagnosed patients did (approximately 970). Sequencing and analysis were restricted to the TCR beta chain. Compared with newly diagnosed patients, patients with persistent Graves' disease had lower TCR Shannon entropy and fewer highly expanded clones, which suggests clonal expansion. The authors noted that the small sample size was a limitation that may lower accuracy.

In the germline V gene, CDR1 corresponds to SGHTA and CDR2 to FQGNSA. Relative to germline, V is missing 2 bases and J is missing 5 bases, with 13 bases of the junction outside any gene match. The CDR3 numbers 18 residues from cysteine through phenylalanine. The kept DNA is CDR3 alone, 54 bases in frame from the first base. These data are also associated with another study on T cells in Graves' hyperthyroidism and ophthalmopathy. Per the second study: Graves' hyperthyroidism was defined as stable when no progression to ophthalmopathy occurred over 18 months of follow-up. Hyperthyroidism patients were aged 18 to 65 years and newly diagnosed, with disease duration of less than 2 months. Exclusion was applied to patients with uncontrolled infections, other autoimmune diseases, pregnancy or lactation. Diagnoses were based on clinical symptoms, serum thyroxine and TRAb, thyroid ultrasound and orbital computed tomography. For the first round of RT-PCR on the TCR CDR3, the HTBI primer set was used together with the Qiagen OneStep RT-PCR kit. Most expanded thyroid clonotypes (frequency above 0.001) were also found in blood, which suggests that blood repertoires may mirror thyroid immune responses. Ophthalmopathy was separated from stable hyperthyroidism by a 13 V-J signature model, with roughly 88% sensitivity and roughly 81% specificity obtained in cross-validation and 80%/75% obtained in testing. In validation, the model predicted progression to ophthalmopathy with over 60% sensitivity and less than 80% specificity, a median of 6.5 months before onset. A discovery cohort of about a hundred patients, about 43 with Graves' ophthalmopathy and about 58 with stable Graves' hyperthyroidism, was used to find distinguishing TCR V-J signatures. Prospective prediction of ophthalmopathy was tested in an independent validation cohort of some 19 hyperthyroidism patients and 17 patients who later progressed to ophthalmopathy. The 75 to 100 discovery patients were randomly divided into training and test sets at a 7:3 ratio. The study also compared thyroid tissue and blood T-cell repertoires from about six Graves' hyperthyroidism patients. Once sampling was done, hyperthyroidism patients were given methimazole at a starting dose of 30 mg daily, whereas ophthalmopathy patients were given high-dose intravenous methylprednisolone. A second multiplex PCR round built the libraries, followed by size selection and purification. Libraries were sequenced paired-end with 100 bp reads on an Illumina HiSeq2000. SOAPnuke was used to process the raw data, throwing out any read that contained adapters or uncalled bases, had a mean Phred below 15, or lacked an exact constant-primer or identifier match. High-quality paired reads were merged using COPE v1.2.5, and each unique nucleotide sequence was defined as a clonotype. MiTCR v1.1 was used to align the clonotypes against IMGT TRBV, TRBD and TRBJ reference segments. Analysis was restricted to V-J combinations with a frequency above 0.0001, which covered over 98% of repertoires. The TCS score was defined as F50 (clonal expansion) divided by E x V (chaos), with BLOSUM62-based TCRdist calculated between CDR3 peptides within each V-J. Welch's t-statistics and random forest reduced 450 to 600 V-J features to 10 to 15, which were used in a naive Bayes classifier (R e1071). No statistical method was used to set the sample size in advance, and investigators knew the group allocation. The paper describes TCR Vbeta CDR3 sequencing of 120 to 150 peripheral blood samples, made up of under 50 ophthalmopathy patients, approximately 76 hyperthyroidism patients and 17 progressor patients.

This clonotype originated in a woman aged 25 to 39 with Graves disease. Donor details come from another sample of the same person, matched by shared clones. The rearranged segments are TRBV7-2 and TRBJ2-1; 9 junctional bases match TRBD2. This sample comprised peripheral blood mononuclear cells (PBMCs), obtained at new diagnosis, from a patient treated with antithyroid drugs. The DNA reads TGTGCCAGCAGCTTAAGGTTCTTCCGGGCTAGCGGGGACAATGAGCAGTTCTTC. Protein translation: CASSLRFFRASGDNEQFF.